These 22 T cell receptor beta chains came from one sample sequenced in a study of graft-versus-host responses after intestinal transplantation. The assay was immunoSEQ multiplex PCR, and TCRdb's table has in-frame clones only and misses some. This table has more than 2,000 clones, less than 30% appearing once. Irradiated stimulators labeled with violet dye, some 200,000 in number, were plated with some 200,000 CFSE-labeled responders. This material consisted of alloreactive CD8+ T cells from a mixed lymphocyte reaction culture, taken before transplantation. The subset is: CFSE-low proliferating T cells sorted from approximately 6-day pre-transplant mixed lymphocyte reaction (GvH or HvG direction). The origin of the receptors is a human patient who was an organ donor for intestinal transplantation.

The gene calls are TRBV7-8 and TRBJ2-7; the D is unclear. This CDR3 is built from 13 residues. From germline, CDR1 is SGHVS and CDR2 FQNEAQ. With 1 base removed from V and 2 bases from J, the gap between germline ends came to 6 bases. CDR3 loop: CASSLGLAYEQYF. In nucleotides, the CDR3 is TGTGCCAGCAGCTTAGGGCTAGCCTACGAGCAGTACTTC.

By share, this clone ranks as medium-sized. The genes are TRBV4-3 and TRBJ2-7, with 8 bases lining up with TRBD1. J was trimmed by 6 bases and V by 4 bases; bases with no gene match: 11. Germline V gene lookup returns CDR1 LGHNA and CDR2 YSLEER. CDR3 size: 15 residues. Here the CDR3 reads CASSLGQGIGGEQYF. In nucleotides, the CDR3 is TGCGCCAGCAGCCTAGGACAGGGAATAGGTGGCGAGCAGTACTTC.

A few counts support this clone. The chain has TRBV10-3 and TRBJ2-7; D possibly corresponds to TRBD2 (6 bases). Trimming pared 5 bases from V and 9 bases from J, leaving 32 bases between. Germline lookup yields CDR1 ENHRY and CDR2 SYGVKD. The CDR3 loop spans 18 amino acids. CDR3 nucleotide sequence: TGTGCCATCAGTCCTGGAGGGCGGCTGGGACGCCGTGGTACTGTGCAGTACTTC. This codes for CAISPGGRLGRRGTVQYF.

By sample fraction, this clone is large. The chain recombines TRBV4-3 with TRBJ2-5; D gene ambiguous. The CDR3 has 15 residues. CDR1 is LGHNA and CDR2 is YSLEER in the germline V gene. V lost 0 bases and J lost 2, with 10 bases in between. Here the CDR3 DNA reads TGCGCCAGCAGCCAAGATCGAGGTTTTCAAGAGACCCAGTACTTC. This translates into CASSQDRGFQETQYF.

This chain connects TRBV6-4 to TRBJ1-2, with 7 bases that match TRBD1. The CDR3 is 17 amino acids. From germline, CDR1 is MRHNA and CDR2 SNTAGT. The ends lost 5 bases at V and 4 bases at J; junction bases unmatched: 16. The DNA for the CDR3 is TGTGCCAGCAGTCAAGGGGGCCCACACGGAAAGACCTATGGCTACACCTTC. Translated: CASSQGGPHGKTYGYTF.

In this sample, this clone turned up a few times. V and J are TRBV4-2 and TRBJ2-7, with TRBD2 matching 11 bases. The length of the CDR3 is 17 residues. The V and J ends lost 1 base and 5 bases, in that order; junction bases with no gene match: 10. The germline CDR1 and CDR2 sequences are LGHNA and YNFKEQ. In nucleotides, the CDR3 is TGTGCCAGCAGCCAAGGGGTAGCGGGGGGGCTCGCTAACGAGCAGTACTTC. Translation gives CASSQGVAGGLANEQYF.

This clone qualifies as medium-sized. This chain connects TRBV19 to TRBJ2-5; TRBD2 aligns across 7 bases. Trimming cost V 5 bases and J 3 bases; bases outside gene matches: 3. CDR3 size: 13 residues. Germline assignment: CDR1 LNHDA and CDR2 SQIVND (reference sequence). Here the CDR3 reads CASSPLAEETQYF. In DNA, the CDR3 is TGTGCCAGTAGTCCTCTAGCGGAAGAGACCCAGTACTTC.

The genes are TRBV19 and TRBJ1-6, with 10 bases fitting TRBD1. In germline, CDR1 is LNHDA, CDR2 SQIVND (reference sequence). The CDR3 covers 14 residues. V shed 3 bases, J shed 9 bases, and the junction held 2 bases outside the gene matches. The CDR3 region has the DNA TGTGCCAGTAGTATGGGACAGGGGCCTTCACCCCTCCACTTT. Translation: CASSMGQGPSPLHF.

The chain is built from TRBV7-8 and TRBJ2-7; TRBD2 matches at 13 bases. With 3 bases clipped from V and 1 base from J, the junction kept 3 bases outside the gene matches. Germline V gene sequence: CDR1 SGHVS, CDR2 FQNEAQ. The CDR3 sequence is 16 residues long. This CDR3 is CASSFRTSGGSYEQYF. DNA for the CDR3: TGTGCCAGCAGCTTCCGGACTAGCGGGGGTTCCTACGAGCAGTACTTC.

In its sample, this clone is medium-sized. This rearrangement joins TRBV28 to TRBJ1-1, with TRBD1 matching 12 bases. J gave up 11 bases and V 8 bases, and 12 bases lay outside the gene matches. Germline CDR1 and CDR2: MDHEN and SYDVKM. This CDR3 comprises 14 residues. CDR3 loop: CASGRDRGRATAFF. Written as DNA, the CDR3 is TGTGCCAGCGGCCGGGACAGGGGGCGAGCAACGGCTTTCTTT.

By frequency in the sample, this clone is medium-sized. The chain combines TRBV19 with TRBJ1-1, with a tentative D call TRBD1 (5 bases). The CDR3 length is 13 residues. Germline lookup yields CDR1 LNHDA and CDR2 SQIVND (reference sequence). V was trimmed by 10 bases and J by 0 bases, leaving 12 bases between them. This CDR3 reads CAIQGAVNTEAFF. The CDR3 DNA follows: TGTGCCATTCAAGGGGCAGTGAACACTGAAGCTTTCTTT.

This rearrangement joins TRBV7-8 to TRBJ1-1; D not certain. Germline CDR1 and CDR2: SGHVS and FQNEAQ. CDR3 length equals 11 residues. V lost 5 bases and J lost 7, with 8 bases in between. CDR3 DNA sequence: TGTGCCAGCAGCCTTGAGGTTGAAGCTTTCTTT. It codes for CASSLEVEAFF.

The chain uses TRBV4-3 and TRBJ2-1; no clear D gene. V was shortened by 0 bases and J by 0 bases, with 9 bases between the two germline ends. The length of the CDR3 is 16 residues. Germline V gene lookup returns CDR1 LGHNA and CDR2 YSLEER. CDR3 coding DNA: TGCGCCAGCAGCCAAGACGAACCGAGCTCCTACAATGAGCAGTTCTTC. It is translated as CASSQDEPSSYNEQFF.

This chain uses TRBV7-9 with TRBJ2-7, with a possible D match to TRBD1 (5 bases). Germline-derived CDR1 and CDR2 are SEHNR and FQNEAQ (reference sequence). V was pared by 4 bases and J by 5 bases, with 9 bases between. The CDR3 runs 12 residues. The CDR3 region has the DNA TGTGCCAGCAGCTCGCAGGGCAACGAGCAGTACTTC. It codes for CASSSQGNEQYF.

This chain uses TRBV5-1 with TRBJ2-7; 11 bases agree with TRBD1. The V gene's germline CDR1 is SGHRS and CDR2 YFSETQ. The CDR3 sequence is 14 residues long. V lost 4 bases and J lost 3; bases outside the gene matches: 3. The CDR3 protein is CASSAGQGVYEQYF. CDR3 DNA: TGCGCCAGCAGCGCGGGACAGGGGGTCTACGAGCAGTACTTC.

This chain connects TRBV27 to TRBJ1-4; D is unclear. V lost 2 bases to trimming and J lost 8 bases, with 12 bases between them. The CDR3 has 14 amino acids. Germline-derived CDR1 and CDR2 are MNHEY and SMNVEV (reference sequence). CDR3 amino acids: CASSLVAGREKLFF. The CDR3 DNA reads as TGTGCCAGCAGTTTAGTGGCGGGGAGGGAAAAACTGTTTTTT.

In its sample, this clone was seen a few times. This chain uses TRBV15 with TRBJ2-1; 9 bases line up with TRBD1. Germline-derived CDR1 and CDR2 are LNHNV and YYDKDF (reference sequence). The CDR3 sequence is 15 residues long. The V gene end was trimmed by 3 bases and the J gene end by 8 bases; junction bases not matched to a gene: 8. The CDR3 DNA reads as TGTGCCACCAGCAGTTGGGACAGGGACTATGATGAGCAGTTCTTC. It is translated as CATSSWDRDYDEQFF.

This clone was found a few times. The genes are TRBV11-2 and TRBJ2-7, with 7 bases fitting TRBD1. The germline V gene encodes CDR1 SGHAT and CDR2 FQNNGV. The V segment lost 9 bases and the J segment 4 bases; nucleotides outside the gene matches: 9. The CDR3 has 13 amino acids. Written as DNA, the CDR3 is TGTGCCAGTTCCCAGGGGGTTCCTTACGAGCAGTACTTC. Translated, it gives CASSQGVPYEQYF. Complete variable domain (other parts from reference TRBV11-2 and TRBJ2-7): EAGVAQSPRYKIIEKRQSVAFWCNPISGHATLYWYQQILGQGPKLLIQFQNNGVVDDSQLPKDRFSAERLKGVDSTLKIQPAKLEDSAVYLCASSQGVPYEQYFGPGTRLTVT.

The rearrangement joins TRBV7-2 to TRBJ2-5; TRBD1 matches 7 bases. The DNA end is a closer match to TRBJ2-7, so the J assignment may be wrong. The CDR3 spans 15 residues. Germline CDR1 is SGHTA and CDR2 is FQGNSA. CDR3 loop: CASSSFLGTASEQYF. DNA for the CDR3: TGTGCCAGCAGCTCGTTCCTGGGGACAGCCTCCGAGCAGTACTTC.

This clone is labeled medium-sized. The chain uses TRBV6-6 and TRBJ2-1; D gene unclear. Trimming left V 5 bases short and J 9 bases short, with 11 bases between. The CDR3 is 12 residues long. Germline CDR1 MNHNY, CDR2 SVGAGI (reference sequence). In nucleotides, the CDR3 is TGTGCCAGCAGTAGCTTAGCTTTTGAGCAGTTCTTC. This translates into CASSSLAFEQFF.

The chain uses TRBV9 and TRBJ2-1, with 9 nucleotides matching TRBD2. Germline loops: CDR1 SGDLS, CDR2 YYNGEE. The V gene end was trimmed by 3 bases and the J gene end by 0 bases; junction bases not matched to a gene: 1. The CDR3 consists of 15 residues. CDR3 sequence: CASSDSGSSYNEQFF. CDR3 nucleotide sequence: TGTGCCAGCAGCGATAGCGGGAGCTCCTACAATGAGCAGTTCTTC.

J is TRBJ2-7 and V is TRBV6-6; the match to TRBD2 covers 7 bases. This CDR3 region has 15 residues. V lost 2 bases and J lost 2; bases outside the gene matches: 6. Germline V CDR1 and CDR2: MNHNY, SVGAGI (reference sequence). The CDR3 spells CASSYRAGVPYEQYF. DNA for the CDR3: TGTGCCAGCAGTTACCGGGCGGGGGTCCCCTACGAGCAGTACTTC.